A selection of T cell receptor beta chains follows, all from one sample in a study of T cell responses to AZD1222 COVID-19 vaccine. Sequencing was performed with immunoSEQ multiplex PCR; in TCRdb, only in-frame clones are kept and a portion is missing. The sample lists more than 85,000 clones; around 90% were seen once. The sample consisted of peripheral blood, taken 28 days after the second AZD1222 dose. Receptors originate from an adult who received the AZD1222 COVID-19 vaccine. Both conserved end residues are part of each CDR3. The D gene is left open where the match is weak. Rows give clone size only sometimes, using once, few, many, or a class for an expanded clone.

D gene | J gene | clone size | CDR3 length | V gene | CDR3 protein | CDR3 DNA
. | TRBJ1-6 | . | 14 | TRBV9 | CASSLGWGNSPLHF | TGTGCCAGCAGCCTTGGTTGGGGTAATTCACCCCTCCACTTT
. | TRBJ2-2 | . | 13 | TRBV7-8 | CASSSPGVGELFF | TGTGCCAGCAGCTCCCCGGGGGTCGGGGAGCTGTTTTTT
. | TRBJ1-5 | . | 14 | TRBV5-4 | CASSRQGEGQPQHF | TGTGCCAGCAGCCGGCAGGGAGAAGGGCAGCCCCAGCATTTT
. | TRBJ1-2 | . | 13 | TRBV7-2 | CASSPDRSAGYTF | TGTGCCAGCAGCCCCGACAGGTCTGCCGGCTACACCTTC
TRBD1 | TRBJ1-5 | . | 16 | TRBV10-3 | CAISEGGTGSHQPQHF | TGTGCCATCAGTGAGGGCGGGACAGGGTCACATCAGCCCCAGCATTTT
TRBD1 | TRBJ1-1 | . | 14 | TRBV19 | CASRAGQIYTEAFF | TGTGCCAGTAGGGCGGGACAGATTTACACTGAAGCTTTCTTT
. | TRBJ1-2 | . | 12 | TRBV6-5 | CARSRREDGYTF | TGTGCCAGGTCCCGTCGGGAGGATGGCTACACCTTC
. | TRBJ1-2 | once | 15 | TRBV7-2 | CASSLVGDSNYGYTF | TGTGCCAGCAGCTTAGTCGGGGACTCTAACTATGGCTACACCTTC
TRBD1 | TRBJ1-5 | . | 16 | TRBV7-8 | CASSSYRGRRDQPQHF | TGTGCCAGCAGCTCATACAGGGGGCGCCGGGACCAGCCCCAGCATTTT
TRBD1 | TRBJ2-7 | . | 14 | TRBV10-3 | CAISATGDTYEQYF | TGTGCCATCAGTGCGACAGGGGATACCTACGAGCAGTACTTC
TRBD1 | TRBJ2-5 | . | 14 | TRBV5-1 | CASAERQGDGTQYF | TGCGCCAGCGCTGAGAGACAGGGGGATGGGACCCAGTACTTC
. | TRBJ2-2 | . | 11 | TRBV24-1 | CATPGAGELFF | TGTGCCACCCCGGGGGCCGGGGAGCTGTTTTTT
. | TRBJ1-2 | . | 15 | TRBV19 | CASTLGRFGDYGYTF | TGTGCCAGTACCCTCGGAAGGTTTGGGGACTATGGCTACACCTTC
TRBD1 | TRBJ2-1 | . | 15 | TRBV15 | CATSNDRAPYNEQFF | TGTGCCACCAGCAACGACAGGGCCCCCTACAATGAGCAGTTCTTC
. | TRBJ1-4 | . | 15 | TRBV4-1 | CASSPRAQRGEKLFF | TGCGCCAGCAGCCCCCGGGCCCAAAGGGGGGAAAAACTGTTTTTT
TRBD1 | TRBJ2-1 | . | 15 | TRBV24-1 | CATSDPGQGANEQFF | TGTGCCACCAGTGACCCCGGACAGGGGGCAAATGAGCAGTTCTTC
. | TRBJ1-5 | . | 13 | TRBV6-2/TRBV6-3 | CASSYYSNQPQHF | TGTGCCAGCAGTTACTACAGCAATCAGCCCCAGCATTTT
. | TRBJ2-3 | few | 15 | TRBV4-1 | CASSQAPGGTDTQYF | TGCGCCAGCAGCCAAGCCCCAGGGGGCACAGATACGCAGTATTTT
. | TRBJ2-1 | . | 12 | TRBV29-1 | CSVLRTVIEQFF | TGCAGCGTACTCCGGACGGTCATTGAGCAGTTCTTC
TRBD1 | TRBJ1-2 | . | 12 | TRBV7-9 | CASSFSTGGYTF | TGTGCCAGCAGCTTCTCGACAGGGGGCTACACCTTC
. | TRBJ2-3 | . | 13 | TRBV7-2 | CASSSPEGLRQYF | TGTGCCAGCAGCTCGCCAGAGGGGCTGAGGCAGTATTTT
TRBD2 | TRBJ2-7 | . | 16 | TRBV4-1 | CASSQAPSGGHYEQYF | TGCGCCAGCAGCCAAGCCCCTAGCGGGGGGCACTACGAGCAGTACTTC
. | TRBJ2-5 | . | 15 | TRBV20-1 | CSASAPRLGQETQYF | TGCAGTGCTAGTGCCCCCCGATTAGGCCAAGAGACCCAGTACTTC
TRBD2 | TRBJ2-5 | . | 13 | TRBV6-6 | CASRRDYRETQYF | TGTGCCAGCAGACGGGACTATAGAGAGACCCAGTACTTC
. | TRBJ2-7 | . | 15 | TRBV5-1 | CASSPGLLVPYKQYF | TGCGCCAGCAGCCCGGGACTGTTAGTCCCCTACAAGCAGTACTTC
. | TRBJ2-1 | . | 11 | TRBV6-4 | CASSKNNEQFF | TGTGCCAGCAGTAAAAACAATGAGCAGTTCTTC
TRBD1 | TRBJ1-6 | . | 15 | TRBV5-4 | CASSLGTGGLSPLHF | TGTGCCAGCAGCTTGGGGACAGGGGGTCTCTCACCCCTCCACTTT
. | TRBJ1-5 | . | 12 | TRBV2 | CASSEVLALQHF | TGTGCCAGCAGTGAAGTGCTAGCCCTCCAGCATTTT
. | TRBJ2-5 | . | 14 | TRBV7-2 | CASSPPSQKETQYF | TGTGCCAGCAGCCCACCAAGTCAGAAAGAGACCCAGTACTTC
. | TRBJ1-6 | few | 16 | TRBV19 | CASSIRESSYNSPLHF | TGTGCCAGTAGTATAAGGGAGAGCTCCTATAATTCACCCCTCCACTTT
. | TRBJ1-5 | . | 14 | TRBV28 | CASSLVQDNQPQHF | TGTGCCAGCAGTTTAGTACAGGACAATCAGCCCCAGCATTTT
TRBD1 | TRBJ2-7 | . | 13 | TRBV18 | CASSPTGQYEQYF | TGTGCCAGCTCCCCGACAGGGCAATACGAGCAGTACTTC
. | TRBJ1-1 | . | 14 | TRBV7-6 | CASSGHDRNTEAFF | TGTGCCAGCAGCGGACATGATCGAAACACTGAAGCTTTCTTT
. | TRBJ2-4 | . | 13 | TRBV4-3 | CASSQGRENIQYF | TGCGCCAGCAGCCAGGGTAGGGAAAACATTCAGTACTTC
. | TRBJ2-5 | . | 14 | TRBV5-1 | CASSLVIPGETQYF | TGCGCCAGCAGCTTGGTTATACCTGGAGAGACCCAGTACTTC
TRBD2 | TRBJ2-1 | . | 14 | TRBV19 | CASSIGLAGDEQFF | TGTGCCAGTAGTATAGGTCTAGCGGGGGATGAGCAGTTCTTC
TRBD1 | TRBJ2-5 | . | 18 | TRBV19 | CASSMEGRGQDGEETQYF | TGTGCCAGTAGTATGGAAGGACGGGGACAGGATGGAGAAGAGACCCAGTACTTC
. | TRBJ2-3 | few | 12 | TRBV7-2 | CASSLYEKTQYF | TGTGCCAGCAGCCTTTACGAGAAAACGCAGTATTTT
. | TRBJ1-5 | . | 14 | TRBV13 | CASSLVQGNQPQHF | TGTGCCAGCAGCTTAGTACAGGGCAATCAGCCCCAGCATTTT
TRBD1 | TRBJ1-1 | . | 13 | TRBV18 | CASSPTGGAEAFF | TGTGCCAGCTCACCGACAGGGGGAGCTGAAGCTTTCTTT
. | TRBJ2-7 | . | 14 | TRBV25-1 | CASSENRDPYEQYF | TGTGCCAGCAGTGAAAACAGAGATCCCTACGAGCAGTACTTC
. | TRBJ1-1 | many | 13 | TRBV6-4 | CASSAYLNTEAFF | TGTGCCAGCAGTGCCTATTTGAACACTGAAGCTTTCTTT
. | TRBJ2-5 | . | 14 | TRBV7-9 | CASSGLGVIETQYF | TGTGCCAGCAGCGGTTTGGGGGTCATAGAGACCCAGTACTTC
. | TRBJ1-1 | . | 14 | TRBV4-2 | CASSQEGVGAEAFF | TGTGCCAGCAGCCAAGAGGGCGTGGGGGCTGAAGCTTTCTTT
. | TRBJ1-1 | . | 16 | TRBV6-5 | CASSFGGAGMNTEAFF | TGTGCCAGCAGTTTTGGGGGGGCCGGGATGAACACTGAAGCTTTCTTT
. | TRBJ2-5 | . | 14 | TRBV5-1 | CASSRRTVGETQYF | TGCGCCAGCAGCCGGCGGACAGTGGGAGAGACCCAGTACTTC
TRBD1 | TRBJ2-1 | . | 15 | TRBV6-1 | CASSEFPDRVNEQFF | TGTGCCAGCAGTGAATTCCCCGACAGGGTCAATGAGCAGTTCTTC
TRBD2 | TRBJ2-1 | few | 17 | TRBV10-3 | CATTGTSGGASYNEQFF | TGTGCCACCACCGGGACTAGCGGGGGGGCCTCCTACAATGAGCAGTTCTTC
. | TRBJ2-3 | . | 16 | TRBV4-2 | CASSQEYRASTDTQYF | TGTGCCAGCAGCCAAGAGTACAGGGCTAGCACAGATACGCAGTATTTT
. | TRBJ1-4 | . | 15 | TRBV10-3 | CAISEGGVPAEKLFF | TGTGCCATCAGTGAAGGGGGAGTCCCGGCTGAAAAACTGTTTTTT
TRBD1 | TRBJ2-7 | . | 14 | TRBV7-3 | CASSLGTGTYEQYF | TGTGCCAGCAGCTTAGGGACAGGGACCTACGAGCAGTACTTC
TRBD1 | TRBJ1-6 | . | 13 | TRBV7-6 | CASGQAYNSPLHF | TGTGCCAGCGGACAGGCCTATAATTCACCCCTCCACTTT
. | TRBJ1-5 | . | 16 | TRBV6-5 | CASSSSAGERNQPQHF | .
. | TRBJ2-3 | . | 15 | TRBV18 | CASSLSPIRTDTQYF | TGTGCCAGCTCACTAAGCCCTATACGCACAGATACGCAGTATTTT
. | TRBJ2-7 | . | 14 | TRBV6-1 | CASSEGHRVGEQYF | TGTGCCAGCAGTGAAGGACACAGGGTGGGCGAGCAGTACTTC
TRBD2 | TRBJ2-1 | . | 19 | TRBV6-2/TRBV6-3 | CASSFPWRGGEKTTNEQFF | TGTGCCAGCAGTTTTCCCTGGCGGGGGGGCGAAAAGACTACCAATGAGCAGTTCTTC
. | TRBJ2-7 | . | 15 | TRBV11-3 | CASSPSRGFTYEQYF | TGTGCCAGCAGCCCATCTCGGGGATTCACCTACGAGCAGTACTTC